A selection of T cell receptor beta chains follows, all from one sample in a study of T cells in Graves' hyperthyroidism and ophthalmopathy. TCRdb redid the calling of the multiplex PCR reads with MiXCR, one entry per CDR3 protein. The repertoire consists of 150,000 or so distinct CDR3 sequences, with approximately 20% occurring once and the leading ten covering more than 60%. The sequencing sample was made of blood. The source of these receptors is a woman aged 45-59 years with Graves' hyperthyroidism that later progressed to Graves' ophthalmopathy. CDR3s include the opening cysteine and the closing phenylalanine or tryptophan. D genes are given only for firm matches. Clone size is stated in some rows and not others, as once, few, many or a class when expanded.

V gene,J gene,clone size,D gene,CDR3 DNA,CDR3 protein
TRBV20-1,TRBJ2-1,many,TRBD2,TGCAGTGCTAGCCGGCTAGCGGGAAAATCTGAGCAGTTCTTC,CSASRLAGKSEQFF
TRBV6-2/TRBV6-3,TRBJ2-3,few,TRBD2,TGTGCCAGCAGTTCGCGGGAGTACGATTCAGATACGCAGTATTTT,CASSSREYDSDTQYF
TRBV2,TRBJ1-5,many,NA,TGTGCCAGCAGTGCCAACCTAGGGGGCAATCAGCCCCAGCATTTT,CASSANLGGNQPQHF
TRBV30,TRBJ2-1,many,NA,TGTGCCGTCGGAGTTAGCGGCGGAGGCAATGAGCAGTTCTTC,CAVGVSGGGNEQFF
TRBV6-1,TRBJ2-3,many,NA,TGTGCCAGCAGTGGTAATTCGGCGTCGCGCACAGATACGCAGTATTTT,CASSGNSASRTDTQYF
TRBV12-3/TRBV12-4,TRBJ1-1,NA,NA,TGTGCCAGCAGTTACGGACAGCGAAACACTGAAGCTTTCTTT,CASSYGQRNTEAFF
TRBV4-2,TRBJ2-3,few,NA,TGTGCCAGCAGCCAAGATAGCCGTAATACGCAGTATTTT,CASSQDSRNTQYF
TRBV5-4,TRBJ2-5,NA,NA,TGTGCCAGCAGCCGGGGATCGGACAGAGAGACCCAGTACTTC,CASSRGSDRETQYF
TRBV19,TRBJ2-7,NA,TRBD1,TGTGCCAGTAGGGGGGACAGGGGGAGAAACCACGAGCAGTACTTC,CASRGDRGRNHEQYF
TRBV19,TRBJ2-3,NA,NA,TGTGCCACCGGGGAGACTAGAGGCTCAGATACGCAGTATTTT,CATGETRGSDTQYF
TRBV5-1,TRBJ2-2,many,TRBD1,TGCGCCAGCAGTCGACAGGGGGACACCGGGGAGCTGTTTTTT,CASSRQGDTGELFF
TRBV20-1,TRBJ2-1,NA,TRBD1,TGCAGTGCCGGGGACAGGGTTCGCAATGAGCAGTTCTTC,CSAGDRVRNEQFF
TRBV5-5,TRBJ2-7,NA,NA,TGTGCCAGCAGCTTGGACGGCAGCCCTTTAGAGGAGCAGTACTTC,CASSLDGSPLEEQYF
TRBV20-1,TRBJ2-7,many,NA,TGCAGTGCTAGAGGCAGGGATGGGAGCTCCTACGAGCAGTACTTC,CSARGRDGSSYEQYF
TRBV28,TRBJ2-3,many,NA,TGTGCCAGCAGTCCACGAAGCTCTTGGACGCAGTATTTT,CASSPRSSWTQYF
TRBV30,TRBJ1-6,many,NA,TGTGCCTGGATTGGCAAGACTGTTTATTCACCCCTCCACTTT,CAWIGKTVYSPLHF
TRBV5-1,TRBJ2-2,many,NA,TGCGCCAGCAGCCCTAGGGATGCGAACACCGGGGAGCTGTTTTTT,CASSPRDANTGELFF
TRBV7-8,TRBJ1-5,many,NA,TGTGCCAGCAGCCCCGGCCCGGGAGGGTATAGCAATCAGCCCCAGCATTTT,CASSPGPGGYSNQPQHF
TRBV6-9,TRBJ2-1,NA,TRBD2,TGTGCCAGCAGTTCGCCGACTAGCGGGAGAAAGAATGAGCAGTTCTTC,CASSSPTSGRKNEQFF
TRBV5-1,TRBJ2-1,NA,NA,TGCGCCAGCAGCGAGCTGGGCGGGTCCTACAATGAGCAGTTCTTC,CASSELGGSYNEQFF
TRBV28,TRBJ2-3,many,TRBD1,TGTGCCAGCAGTTTATTGGGACAGAAGCAGTATTTT,CASSLLGQKQYF
TRBV6-1,TRBJ1-3,few,NA,TGTGCCACCCTTTCGGGCTCTGGAAACACCATATATTTT,CATLSGSGNTIYF
TRBV5-8,TRBJ1-1,NA,NA,TGTGCCAGCAGCTTGGGGCCGACATACGGTCGAACTGAAGCTTTCTTT,CASSLGPTYGRTEAFF
TRBV12-3/TRBV12-4,TRBJ1-6,many,NA,TGTGCCAGCAGTTTGGGCGGAAATAATTCACCCCTCCACTTT,CASSLGGNNSPLHF
TRBV20-1,TRBJ2-2,few,NA,TGCAGTGCTAGAGACCGTCGTCCCGGGGAGCTGTTTTTT,CSARDRRPGELFF